This T cell receptor (beta chain) came from a study of T-cell memory formation after mild COVID-19. In TCRdb, the 5' RACE reads were re-called with MiXCR into one record per CDR3 protein. The table records more than 80,000 distinct CDR3 sequences, around 12% of them present only once. V was trimmed by 4 bases and J by 2 bases, leaving 15 bases between them. In germline, CDR1 is SGDLS, CDR2 YYNGEE. CDR3 length equals 15 residues. The TCR originated in an adult woman who had mild COVID-19 (a few samples of this study predate the infection). Cell type and time point are not known. This rearrangement joins TRBV9 to TRBJ2-5, with a tentative D call TRBD1 (6 bases). Sequenced material: PBMCs or a T cell subset sorted from them (not recorded which). The CDR3 protein is CASSPLQGIQETQYF. CDR3 bases: TGTGCCAGCAGCCCACTTCAGGGGATACAAGAGACCCAGTACTTC.